This TCR beta chain was sequenced during a study of OX40 agonist ivuxolimab in advanced cancers. Assay: immunoSEQ multiplex PCR; the TCRdb copy retains only in-frame clones and omits some. The sample includes about 100,000 clones, 70% to 90% of them seen just once. Germline V gives CDR1 MNHNS, CDR2 SASEGT. The ends lost 6 bases at V and 2 bases at J; junction bases unmatched: 1. The CDR3 spans 14 residues. The specimen was CD4+ or CD8+ T cells sorted from blood, collected in a trial of the OX40 agonist ivuxolimab. V and J are TRBV6-1 and TRBJ2-6; 7 positions agree with TRBD1. The sequence was collected from an adult with an advanced solid tumor such as melanoma, head and neck, liver or kidney cancer. The CDR3 DNA reads TGTGCCAGCAGGGGGACAGCTGGGGCCAACGTCCTGACTTTC. Residues: CASRGTAGANVLTF.